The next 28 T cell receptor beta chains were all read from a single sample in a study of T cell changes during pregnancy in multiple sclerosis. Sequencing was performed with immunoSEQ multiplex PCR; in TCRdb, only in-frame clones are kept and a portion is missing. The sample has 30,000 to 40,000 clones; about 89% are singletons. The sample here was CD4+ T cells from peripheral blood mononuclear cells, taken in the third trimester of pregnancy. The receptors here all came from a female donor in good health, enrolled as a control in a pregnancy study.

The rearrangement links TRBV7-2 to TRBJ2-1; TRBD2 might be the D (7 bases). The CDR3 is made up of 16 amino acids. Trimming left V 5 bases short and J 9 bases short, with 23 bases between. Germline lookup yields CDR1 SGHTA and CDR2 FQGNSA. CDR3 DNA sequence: TGTGCCAGCAGCCCCCAGCTCGGGGGGCTCCGGGGTGAGCAGTTCTTC. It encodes CASSPQLGGLRGEQFF.

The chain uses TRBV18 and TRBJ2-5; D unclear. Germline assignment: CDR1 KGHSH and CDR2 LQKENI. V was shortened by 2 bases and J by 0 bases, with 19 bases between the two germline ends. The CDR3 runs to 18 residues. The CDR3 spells CASSPVPVQQPYQETQYF. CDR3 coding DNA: TGTGCCAGCTCACCAGTTCCGGTACAGCAGCCGTACCAAGAGACCCAGTACTTC.

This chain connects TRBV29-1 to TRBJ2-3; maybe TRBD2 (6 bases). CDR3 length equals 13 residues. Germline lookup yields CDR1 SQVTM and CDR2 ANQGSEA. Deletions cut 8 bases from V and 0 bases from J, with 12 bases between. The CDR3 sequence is CSPRDSSTDTQYF. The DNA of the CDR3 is TGCAGCCCCCGGGACTCTAGCACAGATACGCAGTATTTT.

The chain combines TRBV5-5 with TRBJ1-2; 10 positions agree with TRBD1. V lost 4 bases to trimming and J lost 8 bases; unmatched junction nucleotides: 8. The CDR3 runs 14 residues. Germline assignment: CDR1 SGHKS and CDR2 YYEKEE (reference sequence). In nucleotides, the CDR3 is TGTGCCAGCAGCCCGGGACAGGGGATTATAGGCTACACCTTC. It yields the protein CASSPGQGIIGYTF.

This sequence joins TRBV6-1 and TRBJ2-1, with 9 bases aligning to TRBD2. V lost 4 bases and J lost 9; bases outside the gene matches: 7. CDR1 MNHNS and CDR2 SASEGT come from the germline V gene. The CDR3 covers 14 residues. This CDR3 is CASSVGGGAFEQFF. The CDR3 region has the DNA TGTGCCAGCAGTGTCGGCGGGGGGGCCTTTGAGCAGTTCTTC.

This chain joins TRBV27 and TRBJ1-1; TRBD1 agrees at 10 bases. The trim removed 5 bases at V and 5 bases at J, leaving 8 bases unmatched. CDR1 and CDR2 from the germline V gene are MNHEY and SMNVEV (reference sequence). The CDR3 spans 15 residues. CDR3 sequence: CASSKGDRGGTEAFF. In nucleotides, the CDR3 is TGTGCCAGCAGTAAGGGGGACAGGGGAGGGACTGAAGCTTTCTTT.

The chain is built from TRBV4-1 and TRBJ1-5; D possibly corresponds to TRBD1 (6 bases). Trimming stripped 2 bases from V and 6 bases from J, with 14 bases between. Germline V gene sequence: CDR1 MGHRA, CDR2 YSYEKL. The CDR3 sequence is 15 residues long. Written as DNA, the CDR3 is TGCGCCAGCAGCCAACCCGACAGAGGGGGTCAGCCCCAGCATTTT. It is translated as CASSQPDRGGQPQHF.

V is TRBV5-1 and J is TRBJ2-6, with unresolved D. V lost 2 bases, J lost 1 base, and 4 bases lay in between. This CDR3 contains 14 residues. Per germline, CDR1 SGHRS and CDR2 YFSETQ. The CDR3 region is CASSLLSGANVLTF. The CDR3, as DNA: TGCGCCAGCAGCTTACTTTCTGGGGCCAACGTCCTGACTTTC.

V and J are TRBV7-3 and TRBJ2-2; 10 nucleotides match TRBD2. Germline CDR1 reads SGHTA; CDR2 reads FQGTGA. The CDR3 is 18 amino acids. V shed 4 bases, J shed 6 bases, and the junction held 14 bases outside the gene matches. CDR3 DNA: TGTGCCAGCAGCTCTCTCCCCATAGCGGGGGGTGGAGCCGGGGAGCTGTTTTTT. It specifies CASSSLPIAGGGAGELFF. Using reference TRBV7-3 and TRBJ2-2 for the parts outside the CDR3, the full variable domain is GAGVSQTPSNKVTEKGKYVELRCDPISGHTALYWYRQSLGQGPEFLIYFQGTGAADDSGLPNDRFFAVRPEGSVSTLKIQRTERGDSAVYLCASSSLPIAGGGAGELFFGEGSRLTVL.

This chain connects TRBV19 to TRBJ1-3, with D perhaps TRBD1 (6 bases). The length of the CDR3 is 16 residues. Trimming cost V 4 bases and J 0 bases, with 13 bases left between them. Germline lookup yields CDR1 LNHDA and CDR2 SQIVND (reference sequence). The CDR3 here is CASSTQGLSSGNTIYF. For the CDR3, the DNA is TGTGCCAGTAGTACACAGGGCCTATCCTCTGGAAACACCATATATTTT. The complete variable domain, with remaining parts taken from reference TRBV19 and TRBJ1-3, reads DGGITQSPKYLFRKEGQNVTLSCEQNLNHDAMYWYRQDPGQGLRLIYYSQIVNDFQKGDIAEGYSVSREKKESFPLTVTSAQKNPTAFYLCASSTQGLSSGNTIYFGEGSWLTVV.

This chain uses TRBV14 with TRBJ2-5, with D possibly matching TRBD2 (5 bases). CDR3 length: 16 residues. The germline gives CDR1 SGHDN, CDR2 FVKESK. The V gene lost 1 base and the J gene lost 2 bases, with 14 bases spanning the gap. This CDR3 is CASSQVTLERQETQYF. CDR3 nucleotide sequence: TGTGCCAGCAGCCAAGTAACTCTAGAGCGGCAAGAGACCCAGTACTTC.

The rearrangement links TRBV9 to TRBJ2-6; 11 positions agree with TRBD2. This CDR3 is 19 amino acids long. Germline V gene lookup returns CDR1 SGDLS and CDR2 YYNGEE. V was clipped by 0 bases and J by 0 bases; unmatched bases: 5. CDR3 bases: TGTGCCAGCAGCGTAGGGCCTCTAGCGGGGGGCTCTGGGGCCAACGTCCTGACTTTC. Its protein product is CASSVGPLAGGSGANVLTF.

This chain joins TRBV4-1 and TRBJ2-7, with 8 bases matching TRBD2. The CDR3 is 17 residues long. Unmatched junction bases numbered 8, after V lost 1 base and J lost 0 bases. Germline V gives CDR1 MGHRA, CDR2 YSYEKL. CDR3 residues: CASSQGPAGASSYEQYF. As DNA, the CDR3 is TGCGCCAGCAGCCAAGGCCCAGCGGGAGCAAGCTCCTACGAGCAGTACTTC.

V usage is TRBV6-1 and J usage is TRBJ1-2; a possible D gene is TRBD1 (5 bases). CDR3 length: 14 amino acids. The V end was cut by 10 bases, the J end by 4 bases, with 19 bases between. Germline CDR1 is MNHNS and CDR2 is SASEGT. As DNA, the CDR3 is TGTGCCACCGAAGAGGAACACAGGTCCTATGGCTACACCTTC. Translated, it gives CATEEEHRSYGYTF.

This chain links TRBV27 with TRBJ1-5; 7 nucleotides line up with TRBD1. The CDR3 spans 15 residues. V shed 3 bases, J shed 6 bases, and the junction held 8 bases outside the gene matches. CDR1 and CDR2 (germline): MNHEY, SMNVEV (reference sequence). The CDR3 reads CASSFRGGSGQPQHF. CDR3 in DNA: TGTGCCAGCAGTTTTAGAGGGGGCAGTGGTCAGCCCCAGCATTTT.

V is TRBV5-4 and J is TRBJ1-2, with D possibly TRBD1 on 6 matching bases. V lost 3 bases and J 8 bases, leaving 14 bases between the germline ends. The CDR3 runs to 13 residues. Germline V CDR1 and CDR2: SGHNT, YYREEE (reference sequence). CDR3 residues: CASSSPGGAGYTF. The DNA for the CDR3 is TGTGCCAGCAGCTCCCCCGGGGGGGCGGGCTACACCTTC.

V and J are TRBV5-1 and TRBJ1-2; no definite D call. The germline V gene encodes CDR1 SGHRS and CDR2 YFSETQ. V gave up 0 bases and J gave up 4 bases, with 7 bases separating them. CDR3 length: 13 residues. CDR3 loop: CASSLGPSYGYTF. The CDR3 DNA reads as TGCGCCAGCAGCTTGGGTCCTTCCTATGGCTACACCTTC.

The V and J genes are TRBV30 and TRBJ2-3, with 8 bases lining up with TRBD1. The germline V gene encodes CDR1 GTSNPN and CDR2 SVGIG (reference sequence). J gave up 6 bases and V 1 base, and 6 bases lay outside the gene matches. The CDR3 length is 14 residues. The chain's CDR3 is CAWSGQGIRDTQYF. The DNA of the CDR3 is TGTGCCTGGAGTGGACAGGGGATCAGGGATACGCAGTATTTT.

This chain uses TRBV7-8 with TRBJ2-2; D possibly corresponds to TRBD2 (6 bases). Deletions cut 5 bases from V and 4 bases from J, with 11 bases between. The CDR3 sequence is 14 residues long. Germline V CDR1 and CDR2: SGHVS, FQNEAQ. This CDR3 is CASSPGLPTGELFF. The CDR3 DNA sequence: TGTGCCAGCAGCCCGGGACTGCCCACCGGGGAGCTGTTTTTT.

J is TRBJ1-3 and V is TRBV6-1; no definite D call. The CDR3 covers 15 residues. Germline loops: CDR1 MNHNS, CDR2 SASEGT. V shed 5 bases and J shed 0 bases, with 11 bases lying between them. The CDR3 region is CASSPQGGSGNTIYF. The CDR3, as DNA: TGTGCCAGCAGTCCCCAAGGAGGCTCTGGAAACACCATATATTTT.

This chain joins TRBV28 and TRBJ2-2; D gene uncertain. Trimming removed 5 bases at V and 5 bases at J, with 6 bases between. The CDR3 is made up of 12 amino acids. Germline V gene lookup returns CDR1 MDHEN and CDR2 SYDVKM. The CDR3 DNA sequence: TGTGCCAGCAGTCCGAGGACCGGGGAGCTGTTTTTT. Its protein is CASSPRTGELFF.

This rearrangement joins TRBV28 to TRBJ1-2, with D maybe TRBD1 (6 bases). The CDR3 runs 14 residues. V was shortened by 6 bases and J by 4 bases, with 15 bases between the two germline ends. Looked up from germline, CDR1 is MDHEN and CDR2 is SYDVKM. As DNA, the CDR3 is TGTGCCAGCAGACAGGGAGGGGATGGCTATGGCTACACCTTC. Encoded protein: CASRQGGDGYGYTF.

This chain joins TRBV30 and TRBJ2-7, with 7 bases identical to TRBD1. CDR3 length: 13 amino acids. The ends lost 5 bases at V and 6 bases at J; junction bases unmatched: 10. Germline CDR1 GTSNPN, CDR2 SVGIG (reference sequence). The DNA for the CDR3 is TGTGCCTGGGGCCGACAGGGACCCGGCGAGCAGTACTTC. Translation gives CAWGRQGPGEQYF.

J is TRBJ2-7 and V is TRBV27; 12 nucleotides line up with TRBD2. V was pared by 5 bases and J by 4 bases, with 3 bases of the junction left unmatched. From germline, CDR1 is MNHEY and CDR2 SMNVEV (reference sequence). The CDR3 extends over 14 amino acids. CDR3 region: CASSGTSGFYEQYF. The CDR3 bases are TGTGCCAGCAGTGGGACTAGCGGGTTTTACGAGCAGTACTTC.

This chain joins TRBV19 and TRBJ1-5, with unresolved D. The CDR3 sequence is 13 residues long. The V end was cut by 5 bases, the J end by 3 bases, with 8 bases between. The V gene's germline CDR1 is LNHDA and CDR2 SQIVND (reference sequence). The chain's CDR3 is CASSLEHNQPQHF. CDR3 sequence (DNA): TGTGCCAGTAGTCTCGAGCACAATCAGCCCCAGCATTTT.

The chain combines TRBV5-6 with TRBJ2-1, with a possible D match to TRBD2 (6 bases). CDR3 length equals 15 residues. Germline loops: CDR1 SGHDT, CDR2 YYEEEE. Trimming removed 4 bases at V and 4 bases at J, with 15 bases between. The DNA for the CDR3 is TGTGCCAGCAGCCTTTTGGGGACTCTGTACAATGAGCAGTTCTTC. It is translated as CASSLLGTLYNEQFF.

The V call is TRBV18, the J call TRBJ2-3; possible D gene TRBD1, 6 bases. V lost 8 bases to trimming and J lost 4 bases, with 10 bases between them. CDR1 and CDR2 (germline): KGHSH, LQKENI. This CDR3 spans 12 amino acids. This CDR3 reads CASDAGADTQYF. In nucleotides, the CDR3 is TGTGCCAGCGATGCAGGGGCAGATACGCAGTATTTT.

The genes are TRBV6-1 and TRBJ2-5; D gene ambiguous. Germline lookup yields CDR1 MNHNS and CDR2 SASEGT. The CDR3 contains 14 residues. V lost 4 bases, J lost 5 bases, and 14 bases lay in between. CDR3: CASSVDLSRETQYF. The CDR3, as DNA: TGTGCCAGCAGTGTAGATCTTTCGCGGGAGACCCAGTACTTC.